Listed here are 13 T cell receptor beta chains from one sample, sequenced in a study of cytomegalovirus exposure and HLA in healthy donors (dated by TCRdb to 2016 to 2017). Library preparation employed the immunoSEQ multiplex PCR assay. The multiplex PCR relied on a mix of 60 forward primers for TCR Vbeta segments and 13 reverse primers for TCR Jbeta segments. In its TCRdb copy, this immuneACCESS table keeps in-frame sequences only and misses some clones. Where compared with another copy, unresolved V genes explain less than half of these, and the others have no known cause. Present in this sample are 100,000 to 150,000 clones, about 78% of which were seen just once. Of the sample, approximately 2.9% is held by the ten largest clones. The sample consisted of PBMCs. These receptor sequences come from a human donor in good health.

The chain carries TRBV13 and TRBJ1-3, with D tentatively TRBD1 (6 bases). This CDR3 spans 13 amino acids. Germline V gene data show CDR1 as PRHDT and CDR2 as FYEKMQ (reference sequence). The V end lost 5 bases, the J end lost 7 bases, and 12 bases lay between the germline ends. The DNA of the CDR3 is TGTGCCAGCAGCGGGGCCAGGGGCAACACCATATATTTT. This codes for CASSGARGNTIYF.

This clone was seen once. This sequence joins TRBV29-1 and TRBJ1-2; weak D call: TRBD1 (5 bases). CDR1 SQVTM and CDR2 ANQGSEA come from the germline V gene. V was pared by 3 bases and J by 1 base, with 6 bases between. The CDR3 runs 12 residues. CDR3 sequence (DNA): TGCAGCGTTGATGACAGTAACTATGGCTACACCTTC. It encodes CSVDDSNYGYTF.

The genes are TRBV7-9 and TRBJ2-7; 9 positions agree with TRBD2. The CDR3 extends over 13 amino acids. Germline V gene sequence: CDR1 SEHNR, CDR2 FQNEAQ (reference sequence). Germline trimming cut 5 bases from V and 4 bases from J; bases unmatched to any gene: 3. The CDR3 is CASSGSGRYEQYF. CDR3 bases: TGTGCCAGCAGCGGTAGCGGGAGATACGAGCAGTACTTC.

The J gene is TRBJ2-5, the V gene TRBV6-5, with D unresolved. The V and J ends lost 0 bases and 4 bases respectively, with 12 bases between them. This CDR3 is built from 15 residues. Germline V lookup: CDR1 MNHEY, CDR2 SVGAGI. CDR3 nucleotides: TGTGCCAGCAGTTACTCCCAGGTATCGAGAGAGACCCAGTACTTC. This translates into CASSYSQVSRETQYF.

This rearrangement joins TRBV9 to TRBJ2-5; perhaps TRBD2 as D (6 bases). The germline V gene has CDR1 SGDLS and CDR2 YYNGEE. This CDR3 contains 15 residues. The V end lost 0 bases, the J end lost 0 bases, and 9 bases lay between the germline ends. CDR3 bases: TGTGCCAGCAGCGTAGTGGGAGGAAACCAAGAGACCCAGTACTTC. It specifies CASSVVGGNQETQYF.

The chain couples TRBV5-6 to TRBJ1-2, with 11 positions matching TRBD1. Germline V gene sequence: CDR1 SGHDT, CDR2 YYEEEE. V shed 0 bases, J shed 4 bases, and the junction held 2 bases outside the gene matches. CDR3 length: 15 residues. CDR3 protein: CASSLGTGGSYGYTF. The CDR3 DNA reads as TGTGCCAGCAGCTTGGGGACAGGGGGCAGCTATGGCTACACCTTC.

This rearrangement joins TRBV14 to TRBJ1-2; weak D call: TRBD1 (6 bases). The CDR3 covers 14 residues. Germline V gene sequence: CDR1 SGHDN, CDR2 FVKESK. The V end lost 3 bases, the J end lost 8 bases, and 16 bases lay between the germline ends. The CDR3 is CASSHRGIGLGYTF. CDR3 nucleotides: TGTGCCAGCAGCCACAGGGGCATCGGTTTGGGCTACACCTTC.

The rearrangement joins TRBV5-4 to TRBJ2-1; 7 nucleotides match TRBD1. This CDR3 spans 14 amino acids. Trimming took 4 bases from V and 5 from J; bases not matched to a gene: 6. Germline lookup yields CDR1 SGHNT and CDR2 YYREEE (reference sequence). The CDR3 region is CASSEDRTDNEQFF. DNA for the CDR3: TGTGCCAGCAGCGAGGACAGGACCGACAATGAGCAGTTCTTC.

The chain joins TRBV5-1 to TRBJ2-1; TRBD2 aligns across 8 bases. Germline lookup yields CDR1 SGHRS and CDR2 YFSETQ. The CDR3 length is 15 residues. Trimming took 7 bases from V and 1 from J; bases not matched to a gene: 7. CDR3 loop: CASADTSGSYNEQFF. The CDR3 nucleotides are TGCGCCAGCGCGGATACTAGCGGTTCCTACAATGAGCAGTTCTTC. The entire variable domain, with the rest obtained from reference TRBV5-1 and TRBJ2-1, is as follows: KAGVTQTPRYLIKTRGQQVTLSCSPISGHRSVSWYQQTPGQGLQFLFEYFSETQRNKGNFPGRFSGRQFSNSRSEMNVSTLELGDSALYLCASADTSGSYNEQFFGPGTRLTVL.

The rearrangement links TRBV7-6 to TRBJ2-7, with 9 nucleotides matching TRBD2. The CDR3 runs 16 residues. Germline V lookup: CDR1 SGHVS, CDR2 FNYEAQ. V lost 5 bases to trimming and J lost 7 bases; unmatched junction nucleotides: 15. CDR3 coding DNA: TGTGCCAGCAGCCTGGGTAGCGGGAGCCTACCGCGGGAGCAGTACTTC. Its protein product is CASSLGSGSLPREQYF.

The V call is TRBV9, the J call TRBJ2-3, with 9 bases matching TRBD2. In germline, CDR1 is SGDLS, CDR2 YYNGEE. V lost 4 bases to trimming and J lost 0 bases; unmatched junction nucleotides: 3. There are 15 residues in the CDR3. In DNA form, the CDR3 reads TGTGCCAGCAGCCAGGGACTAGCTAGCACAGATACGCAGTATTTT. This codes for CASSQGLASTDTQYF.

The CDR3 is CASSRRDNLYEQYF. In nucleotides, the CDR3 is TGTGCCAGCAGCCGCCGGGACAACCTATACGAGCAGTACTTC. The gene calls are TRBV7-9 and TRBJ2-7, with D possibly being TRBD1 (6 bases). Trimming cost V 5 bases and J 4 bases, with 15 bases left between them. The germline CDR1 and CDR2 sequences are SEHNR and FQNEAQ (reference sequence). The CDR3 runs 14 residues.

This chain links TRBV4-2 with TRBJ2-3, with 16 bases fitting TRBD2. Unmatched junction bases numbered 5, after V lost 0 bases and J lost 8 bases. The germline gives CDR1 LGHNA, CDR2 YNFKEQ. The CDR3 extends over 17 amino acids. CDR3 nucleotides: TGTGCCAGCAGCCAAGACGGGACTAGCGGGGGGGTTGGTACGCAGTATTTT. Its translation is CASSQDGTSGGVGTQYF.